This TCR beta chain comes out of a study of shared clonotypes between healthy human individuals. Study-level points and caveats: Across a handful of donors, naive CD4 shared approximately 4.5%, naive CD8 over 3%, memory CD4 less than 2.5%, memory CD8 0.4% to 0.5%.

Produced via immunoSEQ multiplex PCR; TCRdb's table is partial and in-frame only. The sample lists about 1.4 million clones, roughly 96% occurring once. A word on this clone: The antigen remains undetermined.

This CDR3 comprises 14 residues. With 3 bases clipped from V and 1 base from J, the junction kept 2 bases outside the gene matches. The germline V gene encodes CDR1 SGHVT and CDR2 SQSDAQ. This clonotype was sampled from a man aged 30-40 years in good health. Sequencing used naive CD4+ T cells sorted from blood. Documented subset: CD45RA+ positively selected. This chain links TRBV7-4 with TRBJ2-7; 8 positions match TRBD1. CDR3: CASSFRQGSYEQYF. Here the CDR3 DNA reads TGTGCCAGCAGCTTCAGACAGGGGTCCTACGAGCAGTACTTC.